This T cell receptor (beta chain) was identified during a study of blood T cell repertoires in COVID-19. Across the study: The study drew acute and convalescent COVID-19 samples from the United States, Italy and Spain.

Enrollment of patients from Seattle took place during active infection, with longitudinal follow-up. In the source study's methods: Estimates of nucleated cell counts were drawn from the amplification of reference gene primers. Libraries were prepared by immunoSEQ multiplex PCR; TCRdb keeps only in-frame clonotypes and omits some of them. V and J calls and clone size are those listed in that table; D and trimming were worked out from the DNA. The top ten hold about 2.3% of the sample, which has roughly 400,000 clones, around 87% seen once. V was trimmed by 4 bases and J by 6 bases, leaving 16 bases between them. The CDR3 length is 15 residues. Germline V gene lookup returns CDR1 LNHDA and CDR2 SQIVND (reference sequence).

The sample comprised peripheral blood. This TCR derives from a woman aged 55-70 years with COVID-19, enrolled during active disease. The chain employs TRBV19 and TRBJ1-5; possibly TRBD1 for D (6 bases). The CDR3: CASSRVTGYGQPQHF. The CDR3, as DNA: TGTGCCAGTAGTAGAGTCACAGGGTACGGTCAGCCCCAGCATTTT. The complete variable domain, with remaining parts taken from reference TRBV19 and TRBJ1-5, reads DGGITQSPKYLFRKEGQNVTLSCEQNLNHDAMYWYRQDPGQGLRLIYYSQIVNDFQKGDIAEGYSVSREKKESFPLTVTSAQKNPTAFYLCASSRVTGYGQPQHFGDGTRLSIL.